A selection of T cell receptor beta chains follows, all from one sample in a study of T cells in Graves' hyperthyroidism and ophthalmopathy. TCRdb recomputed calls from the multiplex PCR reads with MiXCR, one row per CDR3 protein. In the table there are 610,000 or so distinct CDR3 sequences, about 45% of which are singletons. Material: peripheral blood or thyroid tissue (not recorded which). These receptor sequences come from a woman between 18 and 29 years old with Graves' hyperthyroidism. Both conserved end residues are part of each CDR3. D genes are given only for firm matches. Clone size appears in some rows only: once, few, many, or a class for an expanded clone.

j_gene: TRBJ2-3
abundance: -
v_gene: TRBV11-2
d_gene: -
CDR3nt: TGTGCCAGCAGCCAGGGGGGTCTAGCGGGAGATACGCAGTATTTT
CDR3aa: CASSQGGLAGDTQYF

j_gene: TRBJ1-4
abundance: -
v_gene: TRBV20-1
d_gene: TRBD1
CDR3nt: TGCAGTGCTGGGGACAGGGATGTTGTGGAAAAACTGTTTTTT
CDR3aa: CSAGDRDVVEKLFF

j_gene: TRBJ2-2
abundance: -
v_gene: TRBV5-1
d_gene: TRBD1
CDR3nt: TGCGCCAGCAGCCCGGGACAGAGTTTAAACACCGGGGAGCTGTTTTTT
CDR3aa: CASSPGQSLNTGELFF

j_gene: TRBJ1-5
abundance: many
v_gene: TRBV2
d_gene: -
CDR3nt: TGTGCCAGCAGTGAACCCCCAGCCGTTAGCAATCAGCCCCAGCATTTT
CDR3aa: CASSEPPAVSNQPQHF

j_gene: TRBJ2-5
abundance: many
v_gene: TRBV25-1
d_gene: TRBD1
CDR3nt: TGTGCCAGCTCAGGGGGAATTCTGGAGACCCAGTACTTC
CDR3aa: CASSGGILETQYF

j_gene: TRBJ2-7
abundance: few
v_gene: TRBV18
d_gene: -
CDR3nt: TGTGCCAGCTCACCCGGGTCGTCGGTTTACGAGCAGTACTTC
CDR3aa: CASSPGSSVYEQYF

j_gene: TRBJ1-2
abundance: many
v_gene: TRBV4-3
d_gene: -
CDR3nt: TGCGCCAGCAGCCAAGATCCAGCAGACCTCTATGGCTACACCTTC
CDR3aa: CASSQDPADLYGYTF

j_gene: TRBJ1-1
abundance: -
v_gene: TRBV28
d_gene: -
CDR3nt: TGTGCCAGCAGTTTAATAACGACGAGGGCTTTCTTT
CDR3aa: CASSLITTRAFF

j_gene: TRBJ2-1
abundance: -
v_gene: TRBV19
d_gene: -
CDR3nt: TGTGCCAGTACAACGGGAGTCAATGAGCAGTTCTTC
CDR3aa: CASTTGVNEQFF

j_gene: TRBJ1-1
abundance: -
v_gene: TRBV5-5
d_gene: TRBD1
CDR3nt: TGTGCCAGCAGCCTCGGGACAGGGCGGGGAGCTTTCTTT
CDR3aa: CASSLGTGRGAFF

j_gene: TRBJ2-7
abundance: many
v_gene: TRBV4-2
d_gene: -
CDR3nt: TGTGCCAGCAGCCGAGACAGGATCTCCTACGAGCAGTACTTC
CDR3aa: CASSRDRISYEQYF

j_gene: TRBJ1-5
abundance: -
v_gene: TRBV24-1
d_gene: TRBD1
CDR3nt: TGTGCCACCAGTGACCGACAGGGTGAGCCCCAGCATTTT
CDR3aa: CATSDRQGEPQHF

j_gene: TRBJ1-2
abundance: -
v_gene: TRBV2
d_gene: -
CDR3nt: TGTGCCAGCAACGTCCGGGGTGGACAAAGCAATCAGCCCAACTATGGCTACACCTTC
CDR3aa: CASNVRGGQSNQPNYGYTF

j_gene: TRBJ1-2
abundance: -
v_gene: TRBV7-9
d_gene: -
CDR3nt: TGTGCCAGCAGCTTGGATACGGGTTATTCGCATGGCTACACCTTC
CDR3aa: CASSLDTGYSHGYTF

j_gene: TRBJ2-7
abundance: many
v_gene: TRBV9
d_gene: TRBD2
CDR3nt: TGTGCCAGCAGCGTGGGACTAGGGGACTACGAGCAGTACTTC
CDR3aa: CASSVGLGDYEQYF

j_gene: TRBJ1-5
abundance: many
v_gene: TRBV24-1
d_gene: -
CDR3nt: TGTGCCACCAGTGTCAGAGGCTTCAATCAGCCCCAGCATTTT
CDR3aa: CATSVRGFNQPQHF

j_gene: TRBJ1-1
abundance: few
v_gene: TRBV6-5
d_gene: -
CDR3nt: TGTGCCAGCAGTTACTCGGCCTGGAGCACTGAAGCTTTCTTT
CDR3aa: CASSYSAWSTEAFF

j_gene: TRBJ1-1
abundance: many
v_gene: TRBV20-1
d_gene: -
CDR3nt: TGCAGTGCTGGGGGACACCAGAACACTGAAGCTTTCTTT
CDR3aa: CSAGGHQNTEAFF

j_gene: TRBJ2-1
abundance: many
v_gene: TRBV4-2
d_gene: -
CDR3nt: TGTGCCAGCAGCCCCGAGCAGGTCCCCTACAATGAGCAGTTCTTC
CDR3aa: CASSPEQVPYNEQFF

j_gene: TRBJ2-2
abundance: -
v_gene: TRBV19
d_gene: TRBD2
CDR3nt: TGTGCCACTAGAAAGCGGGAGAACACCGAGGAGCTGTTTTTT
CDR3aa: CATRKRENTEELFF

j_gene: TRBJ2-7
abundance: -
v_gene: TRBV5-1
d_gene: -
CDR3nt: TGCGCCGGCAGCCCTGGGACGGTCCCATACGAGCAGTACTTC
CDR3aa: CAGSPGTVPYEQYF

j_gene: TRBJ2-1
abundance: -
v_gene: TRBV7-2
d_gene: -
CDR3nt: TGTGCCAGCAGTCCACAGGGTCGGGCCTACAATGAGCAGTTCTTC
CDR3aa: CASSPQGRAYNEQFF

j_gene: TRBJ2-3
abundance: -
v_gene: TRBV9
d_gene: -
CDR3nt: TGTGCCAGCAGCGCATTAGGGGGCACAGATACGCAGTATTTT
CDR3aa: CASSALGGTDTQYF

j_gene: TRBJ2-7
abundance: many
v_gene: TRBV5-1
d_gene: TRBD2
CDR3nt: TGCGCCAGCAGCGGACCGGGACTAGCGGATTCCTACGAGCAGTACTTC
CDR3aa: CASSGPGLADSYEQYF

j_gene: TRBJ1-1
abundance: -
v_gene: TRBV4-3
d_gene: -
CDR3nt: TGCGCCAGCAGCCAAGAGGCCGTAAGCACTGAGGCTTTCTTT
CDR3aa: CASSQEAVSTEAFF

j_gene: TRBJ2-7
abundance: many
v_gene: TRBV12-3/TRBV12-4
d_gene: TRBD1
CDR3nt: TGTGCCAGCAGTTCGTCTGGGACAGCCTCCTACGAGCAGTACTTC
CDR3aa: CASSSSGTASYEQYF

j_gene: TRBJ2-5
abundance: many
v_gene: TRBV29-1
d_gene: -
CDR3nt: TGCAGTGCCGATGAACAGGGATTTGGGGAGACCCAGTACTTC
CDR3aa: CSADEQGFGETQYF

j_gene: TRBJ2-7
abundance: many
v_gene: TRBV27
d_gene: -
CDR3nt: TGTGCCAGCAGCTCGTCGGTAGACGAGCAGTACTTC
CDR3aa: CASSSSVDEQYF

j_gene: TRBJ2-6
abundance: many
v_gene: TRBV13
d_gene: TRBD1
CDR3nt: TGTGCCAGCAGCGCCGGGACAGGGCTCTCTGGGGCCAACGTCCTGACTTTC
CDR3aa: CASSAGTGLSGANVLTF

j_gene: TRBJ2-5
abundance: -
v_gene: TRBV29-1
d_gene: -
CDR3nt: TGCAGCGTTCCTACAACAGGTCGGGGGACCCAGTACTTC
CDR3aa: CSVPTTGRGTQYF

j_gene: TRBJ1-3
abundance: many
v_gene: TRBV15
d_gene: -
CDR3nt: TGTGCCACCCGACCGTTCTCTGGAAACACCATATATTTT
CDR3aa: CATRPFSGNTIYF

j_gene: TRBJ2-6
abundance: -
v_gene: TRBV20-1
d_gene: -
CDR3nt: TGCAGTGCTAGAGGCCCCATGGTGTCGCAGGGCGCGAACGTCCTGACTTTC
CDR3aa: CSARGPMVSQGANVLTF

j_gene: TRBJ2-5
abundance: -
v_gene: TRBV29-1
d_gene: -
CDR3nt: TGCAGCGTCCGCTTACAGGGCTGGGAGACCCAGTACTTC
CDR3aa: CSVRLQGWETQYF

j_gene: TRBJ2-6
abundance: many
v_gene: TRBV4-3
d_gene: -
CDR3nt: TGCGCCAGCAGCCATCAATTACGGCTTGCCTCTGGGGCCAACGTCCTGACTTTC
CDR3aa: CASSHQLRLASGANVLTF

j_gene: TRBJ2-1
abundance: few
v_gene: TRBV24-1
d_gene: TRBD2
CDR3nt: TGTGCCACCAGTGATTTGGTGGCTAGCGGGCAGGTGAATGAGCAGTTCTTC
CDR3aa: CATSDLVASGQVNEQFF